A selection of T cell receptor beta chains follows, all from one sample in a study of CD8+ T cells in alopecia areata. Assay used: immunoSEQ multiplex PCR; TCRdb lists only in-frame clones, some missing. The repertoire holds about 150,000 clones, with roughly 58% as singletons. The specimen sequenced was CD8+ T cells sorted from blood. These receptor sequences come from a human donor in good health. Both conserved end residues are part of each CDR3. A D gene is named only where the DNA matches it firmly. Clone sizes are given selectively: once, few, many, or a class where the clone is expanded.

TRBJ2-7 few NA TRBV25-1 TGTGCCAGCAGTGTAGGCTACGAGCAGTACTTC CASSVGYEQYF
TRBJ2-7 NA NA TRBV2 TGTGCCAGCAAGTTGGGGAGCTCCTACGAGCAGTACTTC CASKLGSSYEQYF
TRBJ1-1 NA NA TRBV27 TGTGCCAGCAGTTTAACCGGTACTGAAGCTTTCTTT CASSLTGTEAFF
TRBJ2-3 NA NA TRBV6-1 TGTGCCAGCAGTGAAGCCGGGAACACAGATACGCAGTATTTT CASSEAGNTDTQYF
TRBJ1-3 few NA TRBV13 TGTGCCAGCAGCTACCGGAACCTCGCGGGAAACACCATATATTTT CASSYRNLAGNTIYF
TRBJ2-1 few NA TRBV27 TGTGCCAGCAGTTTAGGCACAGGCCACAATGAGCAGTTCTTC CASSLGTGHNEQFF
TRBJ2-5 few NA TRBV12-5 TGTGCTAGTGGTTTGACCTTGTTGGGCGAGACCCAGTACTTC CASGLTLLGETQYF
TRBJ1-1 NA NA TRBV19 TGTGCCAGTAGTATTGGGCGGACTGAAGCTTTCTTT CASSIGRTEAFF
TRBJ2-6 NA NA TRBV5-1 TGCGCCAGCAGGGCCACATCTGGGGCCAACGTCCTGACTTTC CASRATSGANVLTF
TRBJ2-4 NA NA TRBV28 TGTGCCAGCGGAACGTGGGGGCGGCAGGAGCAAAACATTCAGTACTTC CASGTWGRQEQNIQYF
TRBJ2-7 many TRBD1 TRBV28 TGTGCCAGCAGCGAACAGGGGTACGAGCAGTACTTC CASSEQGYEQYF
TRBJ2-1 once TRBD2 TRBV5-1 TGCGCCAGCACCCCCGAGGGAGGGCCAAGCTACAATGAGCAGTTCTTC CASTPEGGPSYNEQFF
TRBJ2-7 few TRBD1 TRBV7-9 TGTGCCAGCAGCTCGCCGGGACAGGCCTACGAGCAGTACTTC CASSSPGQAYEQYF
TRBJ2-1 NA TRBD1 TRBV7-3 TGTGCCAGCAGCTTATGGAACAGGGGGTCGGATGAGCAGTTCTTC CASSLWNRGSDEQFF
TRBJ2-3 once NA TRBV7-6 TGTGCCAGCAGCTTGATACTAGGTGCGGATACGCAGTATTTT CASSLILGADTQYF
TRBJ2-2 once TRBD2 TRBV4-1 TGCGCCAGCAGCTTCCGACTAGCGGGAGCGGGGGAGCTGTTTTTT CASSFRLAGAGELFF
TRBJ2-5 NA NA TRBV6-5 TGTGCCAGCAGTATTGGGGAGACCCAGTACTTC CASSIGETQYF
TRBJ2-7 NA NA TRBV4-1 TGCGCCAGCAGCCAAGCGCAGGCCTACGAGCAGTACTTC CASSQAQAYEQYF
TRBJ2-1 NA NA TRBV29-1 TGCAGCGTTGAAGATCCAGGGCCCTCCTACAATGAGCAGTTCTTC CSVEDPGPSYNEQFF
TRBJ2-2 NA NA TRBV27 TGTGCCAGCAGTTTTGAGAATACCGGGGAGCTGTTTTTT CASSFENTGELFF
TRBJ1-5 NA NA TRBV15 TGTGCCACCAGCAGAGATCCGACGGGCAATCAGCCCCAGCATTTT CATSRDPTGNQPQHF
TRBJ2-7 NA TRBD2 TRBV4-1 TGCGCCAGCAGCCAAGCACTCAGAAGATCCGAACTAGCGGGAGGCCTTGGCTACGAGCAGTACTTC CASSQALRRSELAGGLGYEQYF
TRBJ1-5 NA NA TRBV6-5 TGTGCCAGCACATTGCCGGGACGAAATCAGCCCCAGCATTTT CASTLPGRNQPQHF
TRBJ2-7 NA NA TRBV29-1 TGCAGCGTTGAAGGTCCAACGGGTAGCGGCTACGAGCAGTACTTC CSVEGPTGSGYEQYF
TRBJ2-2 NA NA TRBV25-1 TGTGCCAGCAGTGCCGCTCCGGGACAAACCACCGGGGAGCTGTTTTTT CASSAAPGQTTGELFF
TRBJ2-7 NA NA TRBV27 TGTGCCAGCAGGGGAGACAGGTTCCCTGACGAGCAGTACTTC CASRGDRFPDEQYF
TRBJ2-2 NA NA TRBV5-1 TGCGCCAGCAGGGTTGAGCCAGCGAACACCGGGGAGCTGTTTTTT CASRVEPANTGELFF
TRBJ2-3 NA TRBD2 TRBV27 TGTGCCAGCAGCACGCTAGCGGATAGTAGCACAGATACGCAGTATTTT CASSTLADSSTDTQYF
TRBJ1-1 NA NA TRBV7-9 TGTGCCAGCAGCTTAACGGGGGCCAGAGAAGCTTTCTTT CASSLTGAREAFF
TRBJ1-1 NA NA TRBV25-1 TGTGCCAGCGGGGGCGGCGAAGCTTTCTTT CASGGGEAFF
TRBJ2-2 NA NA TRBV6-4 TGTGCCAGCAGTGACTCAAGCGCGAACACCGGGGAGCTGTTTTTT CASSDSSANTGELFF
TRBJ2-1 NA TRBD2 TRBV27 TGTGCCAGCACCATGCTAGCGGGAGACTCCTATGAGCAGTTCTTC CASTMLAGDSYEQFF
TRBJ2-3 NA NA TRBV2 TGTGCCAGCAGTGAAAGCCGCACAGATACGCAGTATTTT CASSESRTDTQYF
TRBJ1-1 NA NA TRBV9 TGTGCCAGCAGCGAGGGGGGAATGAACACTGAAGCTTTCTTT CASSEGGMNTEAFF
TRBJ2-1 NA NA TRBV6-5 TGTGCCAGCTCCTTAACTAGCACGCGTAATGAGCAGTTCTTC CASSLTSTRNEQFF